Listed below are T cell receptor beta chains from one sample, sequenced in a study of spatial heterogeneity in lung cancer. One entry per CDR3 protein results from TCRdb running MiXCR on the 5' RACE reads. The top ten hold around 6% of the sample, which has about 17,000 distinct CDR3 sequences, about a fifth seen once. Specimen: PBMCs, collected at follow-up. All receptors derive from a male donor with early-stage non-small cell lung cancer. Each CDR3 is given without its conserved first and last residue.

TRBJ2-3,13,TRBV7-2,ASSFLGQGAGAQY
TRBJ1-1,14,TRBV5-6,ASSPDPVRGFTEAF
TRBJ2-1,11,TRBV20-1,SARGPEGGRQF
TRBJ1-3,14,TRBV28,ASSPGTFGSGNTIY
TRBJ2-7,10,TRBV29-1,SVEKSGDEQY
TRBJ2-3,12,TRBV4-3,ASSQDRFTDTQY
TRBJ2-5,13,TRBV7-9,ASSPGIVLDETQY
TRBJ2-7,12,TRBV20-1,SASSSGYSYEQY
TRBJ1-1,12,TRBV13,ASSDRDRGTEAF
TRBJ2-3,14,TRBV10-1,ASSETTSGGTDTQY
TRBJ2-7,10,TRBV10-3,AISESGQRQY
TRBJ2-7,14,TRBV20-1,SATPLTSGAPYEQY
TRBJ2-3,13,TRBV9,ASSRLSLGTDTQY
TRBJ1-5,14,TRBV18,ASSHSTGEVHQPQH